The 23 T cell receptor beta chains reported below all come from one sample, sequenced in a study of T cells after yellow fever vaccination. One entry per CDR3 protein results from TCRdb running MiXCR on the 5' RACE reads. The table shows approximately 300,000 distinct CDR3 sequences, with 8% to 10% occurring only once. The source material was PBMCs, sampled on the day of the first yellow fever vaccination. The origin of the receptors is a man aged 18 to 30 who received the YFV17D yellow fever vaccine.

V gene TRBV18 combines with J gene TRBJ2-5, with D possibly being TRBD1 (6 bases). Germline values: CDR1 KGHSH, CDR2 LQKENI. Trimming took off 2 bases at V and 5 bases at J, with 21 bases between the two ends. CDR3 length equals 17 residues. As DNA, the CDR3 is TGTGCCAGCTCACCAAGGTCTGCCAGCGGTACAGGGGAGACCCAGTACTTC. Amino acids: CASSPRSASGTGETQYF.

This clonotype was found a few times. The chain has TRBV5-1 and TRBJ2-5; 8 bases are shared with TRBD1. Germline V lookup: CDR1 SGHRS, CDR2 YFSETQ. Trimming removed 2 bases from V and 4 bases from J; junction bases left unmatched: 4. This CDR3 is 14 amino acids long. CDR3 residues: CASSLKQGVETQYF. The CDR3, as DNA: TGCGCCAGCAGCTTAAAACAGGGGGTAGAGACCCAGTACTTC.

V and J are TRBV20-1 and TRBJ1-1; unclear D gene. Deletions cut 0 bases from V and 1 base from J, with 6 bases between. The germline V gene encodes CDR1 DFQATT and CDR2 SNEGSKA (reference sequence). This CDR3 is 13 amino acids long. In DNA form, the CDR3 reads TGCAGTGCTAGAGAAGACGAGAACACTGAAGCTTTCTTT. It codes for CSAREDENTEAFF.

The CDR3 nucleotides are TGTGCCAGCACCTGGACGGATGAGCAGTTCTTC. It codes for CASTWTDEQFF. This chain connects TRBV5-6 to TRBJ2-1; D ambiguous. The ends were cut back, 6 bases at V and 8 bases at J, with 9 bases in the middle. The germline CDR1 and CDR2 sequences are SGHDT and YYEEEE. The CDR3 extends over 11 amino acids.

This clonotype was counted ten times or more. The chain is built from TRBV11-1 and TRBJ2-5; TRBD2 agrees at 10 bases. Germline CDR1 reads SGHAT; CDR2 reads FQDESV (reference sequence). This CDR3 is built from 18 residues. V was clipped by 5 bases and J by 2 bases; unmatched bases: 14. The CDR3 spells CASSQRRELAGSQETQYF. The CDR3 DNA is TGTGCCAGCAGCCAGCGAAGAGAACTAGCGGGGAGTCAAGAGACCCAGTACTTC.

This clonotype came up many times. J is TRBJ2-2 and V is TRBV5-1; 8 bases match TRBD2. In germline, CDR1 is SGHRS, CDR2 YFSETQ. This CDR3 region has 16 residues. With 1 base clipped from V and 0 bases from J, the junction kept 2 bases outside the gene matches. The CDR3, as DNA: TGCGCCAGCAGCTTGAATAGCGGGGCGAACACCGGGGAGCTGTTTTTT. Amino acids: CASSLNSGANTGELFF.

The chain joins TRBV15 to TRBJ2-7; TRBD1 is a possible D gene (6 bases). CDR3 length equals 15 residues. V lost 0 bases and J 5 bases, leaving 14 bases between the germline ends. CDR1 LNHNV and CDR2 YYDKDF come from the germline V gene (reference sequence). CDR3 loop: CATSRDGQRIHEQYF. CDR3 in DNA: TGTGCCACCAGCAGAGATGGACAGAGGATCCACGAGCAGTACTTC.

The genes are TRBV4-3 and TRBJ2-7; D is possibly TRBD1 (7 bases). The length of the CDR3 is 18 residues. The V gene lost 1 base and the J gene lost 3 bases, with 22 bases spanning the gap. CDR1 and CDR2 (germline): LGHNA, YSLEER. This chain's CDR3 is CASSQAFTTGDLVYEQYF. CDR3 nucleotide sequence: TGCGCCAGCAGCCAAGCTTTCACAACAGGGGACTTAGTCTACGAGCAGTACTTC.

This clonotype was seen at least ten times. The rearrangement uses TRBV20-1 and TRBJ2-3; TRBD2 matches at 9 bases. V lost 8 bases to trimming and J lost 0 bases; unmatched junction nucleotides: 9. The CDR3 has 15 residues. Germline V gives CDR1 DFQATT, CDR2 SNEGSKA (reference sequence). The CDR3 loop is CSSPGGGASTDTQYF. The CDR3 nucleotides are TGCAGTTCCCCCGGCGGGGGGGCTAGCACAGATACGCAGTATTTT.

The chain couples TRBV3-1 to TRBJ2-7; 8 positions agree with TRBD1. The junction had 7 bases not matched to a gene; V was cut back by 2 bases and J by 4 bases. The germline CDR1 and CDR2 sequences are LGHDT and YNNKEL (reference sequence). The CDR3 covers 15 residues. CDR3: CASSQSDREYYEQYF. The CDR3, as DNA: TGTGCCAGCAGCCAATCGGACAGGGAATATTACGAGCAGTACTTC.

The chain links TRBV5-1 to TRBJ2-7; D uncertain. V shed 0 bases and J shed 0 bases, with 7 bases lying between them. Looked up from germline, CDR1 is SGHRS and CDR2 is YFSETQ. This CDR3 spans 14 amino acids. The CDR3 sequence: CASSLARTSYEQYF. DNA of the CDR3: TGCGCCAGCAGCTTGGCGAGGACCTCCTACGAGCAGTACTTC.

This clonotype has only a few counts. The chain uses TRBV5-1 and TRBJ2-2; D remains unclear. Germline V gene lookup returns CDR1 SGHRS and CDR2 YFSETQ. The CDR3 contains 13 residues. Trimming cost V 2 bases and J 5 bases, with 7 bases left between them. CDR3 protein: CASSFEVTGELFF. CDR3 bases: TGCGCCAGCAGCTTTGAAGTAACCGGGGAGCTGTTTTTT.

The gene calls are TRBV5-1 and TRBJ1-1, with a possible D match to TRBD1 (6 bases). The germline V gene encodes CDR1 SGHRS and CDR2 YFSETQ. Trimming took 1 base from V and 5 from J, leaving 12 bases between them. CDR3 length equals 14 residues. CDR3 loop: CASSLIGGQTEAFF. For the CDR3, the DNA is TGCGCCAGCAGCTTGATAGGGGGGCAGACTGAAGCTTTCTTT.

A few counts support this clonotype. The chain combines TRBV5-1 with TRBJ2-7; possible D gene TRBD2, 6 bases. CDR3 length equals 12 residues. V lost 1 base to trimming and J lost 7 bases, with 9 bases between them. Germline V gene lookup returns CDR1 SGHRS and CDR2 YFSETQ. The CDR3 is CASSLMGGEQYF. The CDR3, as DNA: TGCGCCAGCAGCTTGATGGGAGGTGAGCAGTACTTC.

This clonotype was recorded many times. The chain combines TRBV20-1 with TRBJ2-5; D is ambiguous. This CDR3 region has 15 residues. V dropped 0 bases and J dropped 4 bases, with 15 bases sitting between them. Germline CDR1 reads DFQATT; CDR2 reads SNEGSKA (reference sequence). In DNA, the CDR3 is TGCAGTGCTAGAGATGGAAGGGATTGGCGAGAGACCCAGTACTTC. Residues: CSARDGRDWRETQYF.

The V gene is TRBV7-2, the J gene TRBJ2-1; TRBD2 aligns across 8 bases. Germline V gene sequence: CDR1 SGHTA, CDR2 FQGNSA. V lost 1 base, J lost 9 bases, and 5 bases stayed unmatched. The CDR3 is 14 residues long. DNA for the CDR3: TGTGCCAGCAGCTTAGGCGGGGGGCCCTCTGAGCAGTTCTTC. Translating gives CASSLGGGPSEQFF. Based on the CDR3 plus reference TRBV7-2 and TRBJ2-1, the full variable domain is GAGVSQSPSNKVTEKGKDVELRCDPISGHTALYWYRQSLGQGLEFLIYFQGNSAPDKSGLPSDRFSAERTGGSVSTLTIQRTQQEDSAVYLCASSLGGGPSEQFFGPGTRLTVL.

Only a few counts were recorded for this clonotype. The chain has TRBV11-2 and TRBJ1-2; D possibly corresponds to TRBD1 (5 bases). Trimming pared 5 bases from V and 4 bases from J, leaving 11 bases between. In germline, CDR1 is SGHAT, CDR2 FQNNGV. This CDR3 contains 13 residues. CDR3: CASSADSSYGYTF. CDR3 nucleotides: TGTGCCAGCAGCGCAGACAGTTCCTATGGCTACACCTTC.

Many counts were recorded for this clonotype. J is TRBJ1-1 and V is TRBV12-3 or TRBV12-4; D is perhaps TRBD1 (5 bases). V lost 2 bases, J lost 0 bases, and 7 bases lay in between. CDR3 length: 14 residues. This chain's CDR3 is CASSLRGVNTEAFF. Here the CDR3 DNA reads TGTGCCAGCAGTTTAAGGGGCGTGAACACTGAAGCTTTCTTT.

CDR3 loop: CASSQGDRDYSPLHF. As DNA, the CDR3 is TGCGCCAGCAGCCAAGGGGACAGGGATTATTCACCCCTCCACTTT. The chain has TRBV4-1 and TRBJ1-6; the match to TRBD1 covers 9 bases. The germline V gene encodes CDR1 MGHRA and CDR2 YSYEKL. This CDR3 is 15 amino acids long. V lost 1 base, J lost 8 bases, and 3 bases stayed unmatched.

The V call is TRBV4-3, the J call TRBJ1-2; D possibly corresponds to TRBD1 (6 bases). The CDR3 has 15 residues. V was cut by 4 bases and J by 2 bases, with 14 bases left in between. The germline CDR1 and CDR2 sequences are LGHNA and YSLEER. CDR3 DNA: TGCGCCAGCAGCCTCGGGCAACAGGGAAACTATGGCTACACCTTC. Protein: CASSLGQQGNYGYTF.

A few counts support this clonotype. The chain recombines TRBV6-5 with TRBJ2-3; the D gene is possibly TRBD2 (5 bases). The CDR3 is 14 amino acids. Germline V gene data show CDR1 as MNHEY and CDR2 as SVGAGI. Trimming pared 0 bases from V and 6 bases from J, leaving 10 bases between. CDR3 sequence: CASSYSRAVDTQYF. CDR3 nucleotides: TGTGCCAGCAGTTACTCGAGGGCCGTGGATACGCAGTATTTT.

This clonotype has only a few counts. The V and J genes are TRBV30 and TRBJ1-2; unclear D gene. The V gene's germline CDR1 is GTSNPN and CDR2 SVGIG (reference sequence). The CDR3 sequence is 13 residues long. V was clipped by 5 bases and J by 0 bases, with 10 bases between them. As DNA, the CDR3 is TGTGCCTGGGCGCCCATAGCTAACTATGGCTACACCTTC. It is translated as CAWAPIANYGYTF. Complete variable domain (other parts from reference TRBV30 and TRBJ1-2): SQTIHQWPATLVQPVGSPLSLECTVEGTSNPNLYWYRQAAGRGLQLLFYSVGIGQISSEVPQNLSASRPQDRQFILSSKKLLLSDSGFYLCAWAPIANYGYTFGSGTRLTVV.

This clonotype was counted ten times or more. This CDR3 reads CASSYSGGVPSTDTQYF. CDR3 DNA sequence: TGTGCCAGCAGTTACTCGGGGGGGGTGCCTAGCACAGATACGCAGTATTTT. The gene calls are TRBV6-5 and TRBJ2-3, with TRBD2 identical over 7 bases. J lost 0 bases, V lost 0 bases, and 6 bases had no gene match. CDR1 MNHEY and CDR2 SVGAGI come from the germline V gene. The CDR3 is made up of 17 amino acids.